The clone carrying this T cell receptor (beta chain) was seen repeatedly, ten times or more. Its antigen is not known. Amplification of TCR beta CDR3 regions used RNA transcripts. HTBI primers were employed in first-round RT-PCR, then a second-round multiplex PCR followed. TCRdb processed the multiplex PCR reads anew with MiXCR; each CDR3 protein has one entry. The sample yields around 400,000 distinct CDR3 sequences, around a fifth seen once. The source of the sample is a study of Graves' ophthalmopathy and Graves' hyperthyroidism. As for the study in general: Investigators collected peripheral blood at initial diagnosis, before any treatment was given. Overall study findings and caveats: Blood also harbored most expanded thyroid clonotypes above 0.001 frequency.

The sequence derives from a woman aged 18-29 years with stable Graves' hyperthyroidism. The sample comprised peripheral blood.

CDR3 loop: CASSTLDSGGPGYEQYF. CDR3 DNA: TGTGCCAGCAGTACCCTCGATAGCGGGGGACCTGGGTACGAGCAGTACTTC. This chain uses TRBV27 with TRBJ2-7; 9 nucleotides match TRBD2. The CDR3 spans 17 residues. V was pared by 5 bases and J by 4 bases, with 15 bases of the junction left unmatched. Germline CDR1 and CDR2: MNHEY and SMNVEV (reference sequence).